This is a list of T cell receptor beta chains from one sample in a study of blood T cell repertoires in COVID-19. Some clones are missing from TCRdb's copy, which holds only in-frame ones; the method was immunoSEQ multiplex PCR. The table includes about 350,000 clones, around nine tenths detected once. Sequencing input: peripheral blood. Receptors were obtained from a woman in her seventies with COVID-19, enrolled during active disease. CDR3s include the opening cysteine and the closing phenylalanine or tryptophan. The order of the fields is J gene, V gene, CDR3 protein.

TRBJ1-1 TRBV5-4 CASSLAGGRNTEAFF
TRBJ2-1 TRBV4-1 CASSQGTSGGVYNEQFF
TRBJ2-5 TRBV13 CASSISGGEQETQYF
TRBJ1-2 TRBV29-1 CSVGYDSNYGYTF
TRBJ2-7 TRBV5-1 CASSSVTDYEQYF
TRBJ1-4 TRBV2 CASSEWRRSEKLFF
TRBJ1-3 TRBV3-1/TRBV3-2 CASSQTASGNTIYF
TRBJ1-6 TRBV4-3 CASSPGQGWTYNSPLHF
TRBJ1-1 TRBV27 CASSLFGQGSTEAFF
TRBJ1-2 TRBV3-1/TRBV3-2 CASSRNRGENYGYTF
TRBJ2-1 TRBV11-3 CASSPGLAGNEQFF
TRBJ2-7 TRBV5-1 CASSFTGEYEQYF
TRBJ2-2 TRBV30 CACSGLGGELFF
TRBJ1-1 TRBV19 CASSIGRNTNTEAFF
TRBJ2-1 TRBV7-9 CASSLPEPPGYNEQFF
TRBJ1-4 TRBV2 CASSSQGAPNEKLFF
TRBJ2-7 TRBV2 CASIRSHYEQYF
TRBJ2-2 TRBV24-1 CATRSYTGELFF
TRBJ1-3 TRBV7-6 CASSLEYRGSGNTIYF
TRBJ1-1 TRBV5-1 CASSPRAMNTEAFF
TRBJ1-4 TRBV5-1 CASSFTGSRGKLFF
TRBJ2-7 TRBV4-3 CASSQRTGDLHEQYF
TRBJ2-3 TRBV6-5 CASSQQGGRTDTQYF
TRBJ2-7 TRBV28 CASSSSGSHYEQYF
TRBJ2-3 TRBV6-5 CASSRRTSGPDTQYF
TRBJ1-6 TRBV6-5 CASNPGQGNSPLHF
TRBJ2-3 TRBV6-2/TRBV6-3 CASSLLKRLMTDTQYF
TRBJ1-1 TRBV4-1 CASSQVEKMNTEAFF
TRBJ1-3 TRBV7-9 CASSLSGNTIYF
TRBJ2-1 TRBV30 CAWNWGGSYNEQFF
TRBJ1-2 TRBV5-1 CASSTVPPGDGYTF
TRBJ1-2 TRBV24-1 CATSRTGDDGYTF
TRBJ2-5 TRBV30 CAWSPSRTEQETQYF
TRBJ2-7 TRBV15 CATSTGGRIYEQYF
TRBJ2-5 TRBV28 CASSLRTGDQETQYF
TRBJ1-5 TRBV7-2 CASSLAGRSNQPQHF
TRBJ2-7 TRBV30 CAWEDRGVSYEQYF
TRBJ1-2 TRBV2 CASRQGARGYTF
TRBJ2-5 TRBV5-8 CASSWTSGGRETQYF
TRBJ2-7 TRBV10-2 CASRDSSYEQYF
TRBJ2-5 TRBV5-8 CASSLGGHSQETQYF
TRBJ1-2 TRBV3-1/TRBV3-2 CASSQAGTGGHGYTF
TRBJ2-3 TRBV7-2 CASSFRGDTQYF
TRBJ1-2 TRBV24-1 CACRGPREPYGYTF
TRBJ2-2 TRBV5-1 CASSRLAGGDTGELFF
TRBJ1-2 TRBV29-1 CSVERTGGMFDGYTF
TRBJ1-3 TRBV27 CASSSSGNRFSGNTIYF
TRBJ1-6 TRBV11-2 CASSPGQGGSPLHF